A selection of T cell receptor beta chains follows, all from one sample in a study of cytomegalovirus exposure and HLA in healthy donors. The method was immunoSEQ multiplex PCR; TCRdb's version includes in-frame clones alone and lacks a portion of them. There are roughly 120,000 clones in the sample; 77% occur only once, and 5.8% lies in the top ten. Sample: PBMCs. Every receptor here comes from a man between 18 and 29 years old in good health and CMV-seropositive. The CDR3 runs from the conserved cysteine through the conserved F or W. D genes are given only for firm matches. Clone size is shown for a subset of rows, as once, few, many or a class of expanded clone.

>TRBJ1-6|NA|16|NA|TRBV28
TGTGCCAGCAGTTTATACAGGGCGAGGAATAATTCACCCCTCCACTTT
CASSLYRARNNSPLHF
>TRBJ2-5|NA|14|TRBD2|TRBV2
TGTGCCAGCAGTTTAGCGGGAGGAGGAGAGACCCAGTACTTC
CASSLAGGGETQYF
>TRBJ1-1|NA|14|NA|TRBV9
TGTGCCAGCAGCGTAGGTGAGGGAATCACTGAAGCTTTCTTT
CASSVGEGITEAFF
>TRBJ2-4|NA|16|TRBD2|TRBV14
TGTGCCAGCAGCCCCCTGGGGGGACTAGCCAAAAACAGTCAGTACTTC
CASSPLGGLAKNSQYF
>TRBJ2-7|NA|13|NA|TRBV27
TGTGCCAGCAGGGGACTCAATTACTACGAGCAGTACTTC
CASRGLNYYEQYF
>TRBJ2-7|NA|16|TRBD2|TRBV5-1
TGCGCCAGCAGCTTGGCCGGGACTAGCGGATCGTACGAGCAGTACTTC
CASSLAGTSGSYEQYF
>TRBJ1-5|NA|15|TRBD1|TRBV7-9
TGTGCCAGCAGCTTAGGGGTACAGGGGAATCAGCCCCAGCATTTT
CASSLGVQGNQPQHF
>TRBJ2-5|NA|14|NA|TRBV6-6
TGTGCCAGCAGTTACTCGGGAAGGGGAGAGACCCAGTACTTC
CASSYSGRGETQYF
>TRBJ2-7|NA|15|TRBD1|TRBV13
TGTGCCAGCAGCCACCGGGACAGGGGGTCCTACGAGCAGTACTTC
CASSHRDRGSYEQYF
>TRBJ1-2|few|15|TRBD1|TRBV5-1
TGCGCCAGCAGCTTGGAGGCAGGGGGCGGCTATGGCTACACCTTC
CASSLEAGGGYGYTF
>TRBJ2-2|few|15|NA|TRBV7-8
TGTGCCAGCAGCTTACTCGGGAGCCGCACCGGGGAGCTGTTTTTT
CASSLLGSRTGELFF
>TRBJ2-5|NA|14|TRBD2|TRBV15
TGTGCCACCAGCCTCCCAGGGAGGGTAGAGACCCAGTACTTC
CATSLPGRVETQYF
>TRBJ2-7|once|13|NA|TRBV29-1
TGCAGCGGCCTAGACTTAGGACAAAACGAGCAGTACTTC
CSGLDLGQNEQYF
>TRBJ1-3|once|16|TRBD1|TRBV29-1
TGCAGCGTTGCAGTGTTTCGACAGGGAGGTGGAAACACCATATATTTT
CSVAVFRQGGGNTIYF
>TRBJ2-2|few|15|NA|TRBV28
TGTGCCAGCAGTATGGCAGGGGTACGTACCGGGGAGCTGTTTTTT
CASSMAGVRTGELFF
>TRBJ1-2|NA|16|NA|TRBV27
TGTGCCAGCAGTTTATTATTTGGAGGACAGCTCTATGGCTACACCTTC
CASSLLFGGQLYGYTF
>TRBJ2-7|NA|15|TRBD1|TRBV11-2
TGTGCCAGCAGCATGTACAGGGGGCCCACCTACGAGCAGTACTTC
CASSMYRGPTYEQYF
>TRBJ2-1|NA|12|NA|TRBV29-1
TGCAGCTTGCGCACAGGGTACAATGAGCAGTTCTTC
CSLRTGYNEQFF
>TRBJ2-1|NA|13|TRBD2|TRBV11-2
TGTGCCAGCAGCCCTCCGGGAGGCAATGAGCAGTTCTTC
CASSPPGGNEQFF
>TRBJ2-3|NA|14|NA|TRBV7-9
TGTGCCAGCAGCTTAGCGGGAGACACAGATACGCAGTATTTT
CASSLAGDTDTQYF
>TRBJ1-1|NA|11|NA|TRBV28
TGTGCCATTGGACAGTACACTGAAGCTTTCTTT
CAIGQYTEAFF
>TRBJ2-7|few|14|TRBD2|TRBV4-1
TGCGCCAGCAGCGCCGGACTAGCGGGGGAGGAGCAGTACTTC
CASSAGLAGEEQYF
>TRBJ2-7|NA|15|NA|TRBV4-2
TGTGCCAGCAGCCACCCCCGGGACTCCTCCTACGAGCAGTACTTC
CASSHPRDSSYEQYF
>TRBJ1-1|NA|12|NA|TRBV4-1
TGCGCCAGCAGCCAAGCGGGGAGCGGGGCTTTCTTT
CASSQAGSGAFF
>TRBJ2-3|NA|12|NA|TRBV9
TGTGCCAGCAGCTCGCGGTGGGATACGCAGTATTTT
CASSSRWDTQYF
>TRBJ1-2|NA|13|NA|TRBV19
TGTGCCACCGCCGGGAATCCAGCCTATGGCTACACCTTC
CATAGNPAYGYTF
>TRBJ2-1|NA|15|NA|TRBV6-5
TGTGCCAGCAGTCTCGACGGGAGCTCCTACAATGAGCAGTTCTTC
CASSLDGSSYNEQFF
>TRBJ2-2|NA|14|NA|TRBV5-4
TGTGCCAGCAGCTCCAGGGAAACGGCCGGGGAGCTGTTTTTT
CASSSRETAGELFF
>TRBJ1-1|NA|12|NA|TRBV11-3
TGTGCCAGCAGCTTAGAGGGGGGAGTTGCTTTCTTT
CASSLEGGVAFF
>TRBJ1-1|once|18|TRBD1|TRBV7-9
TGTGCCAGCAGCTTAGTCCTGGGACAGGGGGGTCGGGACACTGAAGCTTTCTTT
CASSLVLGQGGRDTEAFF
>TRBJ1-1|NA|15|TRBD1|TRBV4-2
TGTGCCAGCAGCCAAGATCTCACAGGGGTGGATGAAGCTTTCTTT
CASSQDLTGVDEAFF
>TRBJ2-1|NA|14|NA|TRBV10-1
TGCGCCATTTTCCGGGACTCCCTCTACAATGAGCAGTTCTTC
CAIFRDSLYNEQFF
>TRBJ1-2|NA|15|TRBD1|TRBV4-1
TGCGCCAGCAGCCCCGTTCTCAGGACAGGGGACGGCTACACCTTC
CASSPVLRTGDGYTF